These T cell receptor beta chains were read from a single sample in a study of T-cell memory formation after mild COVID-19. TCRdb re-called the 5' RACE reads with MiXCR, one entry per CDR3 protein. The sample includes 350,000 to 500,000 distinct CDR3 sequences, roughly 17% seen only once; the top ten take about 22%. The sequenced material came from PBMCs or a T cell subset sorted from them (not recorded which). The receptors originated from a man aged 18-30 years who had mild COVID-19 (a few samples of this study predate the infection). Cell type and time point are not known. Each CDR3 is given with its conserved first and last residue. A D gene is named only where the DNA matches it firmly. Size tells how often a clone was seen (once, few, many) or the class of an expanded clone, and some rows leave it out.

CDR3	DNA	D	J	size	V
CASSQEMVGGAFF	TGCGCCAGCAGCCAAGAAATGGTCGGGGGAGCTTTCTTT	-	TRBJ1-1	-	TRBV4-3
CASSQDGTGPGELFF	TGCGCCAGCAGCCAAGATGGGACAGGGCCTGGGGAGCTGTTTTTT	TRBD1	TRBJ2-2	-	TRBV4-3
CASSPRSRNYGYTF	TGTGCCAGCAGCCCCCGGAGCAGAAACTATGGCTACACCTTC	-	TRBJ1-2	-	TRBV7-2
CAWSVLGRNQPQHF	TGTGCCTGGAGTGTACTAGGCCGCAATCAGCCCCAGCATTTT	-	TRBJ1-5	few	TRBV30
CASSYLGNTEAFF	TGTGCCAGCAGTTACCTGGGGAACACTGAAGCTTTCTTT	-	TRBJ1-1	many	TRBV6-5
CASSLERRSTDTQYF	TGCGCCAGCAGCTTGGAACGGCGAAGCACAGATACGCAGTATTTT	-	TRBJ2-3	few	TRBV5-1
CSARDDADTQYF	TGCAGTGCTAGAGATGACGCAGATACGCAGTATTTT	-	TRBJ2-3	-	TRBV20-1
CASSHSRDGDYGYTF	TGCGCCAGCAGCCATTCCCGGGACGGAGACTATGGCTACACCTTC	-	TRBJ1-2	-	TRBV4-1
CASRPTGQGPVTEAFF	TGTGCCAGCAGACCTACCGGACAGGGACCTGTCACTGAAGCTTTCTTT	TRBD1	TRBJ1-1	-	TRBV12-3/TRBV12-4
CASSQDQGVETYTQYF	TGCGCCAGCAGCCAAGATCAGGGGGTAGAGACATATACGCAGTATTTT	TRBD1	TRBJ2-3	few	TRBV4-1
CASSARQGALGEQYF	TGTGCCAGCAGCGCTCGACAGGGGGCCCTAGGCGAGCAGTACTTC	TRBD1	TRBJ2-7	-	TRBV7-2
CASSRGQGSNSGEQFF	TGCGCCAGCAGCCGGGGGCAGGGAAGTAATTCGGGTGAGCAGTTCTTC	-	TRBJ2-1	few	TRBV5-1
CASSMTGQITGELFF	TGTGCCAGCAGCATGACGGGACAGATCACCGGGGAGCTGTTTTTT	TRBD1	TRBJ2-2	-	TRBV5-6
CASRGTSGGRRETQYF	TGTGCCTCACGCGGGACTAGCGGGGGGCGACGAGAGACCCAGTACTTC	TRBD2	TRBJ2-5	-	TRBV2
CASSWEADPREQYF	TGCGCCAGCAGCTGGGAGGCAGATCCTAGAGAGCAGTACTTC	-	TRBJ2-7	-	TRBV5-1
CASSLAATGLLFF	TGTGCCAGCAGCTTAGCCGCGACCGGTCTGCTGTTTTTT	-	TRBJ1-4	-	TRBV7-9
CATSRRDSLYGTDTQYF	TGTGCCACCAGCAGAAGGGACTCTCTCTATGGCACAGATACGCAGTATTTT	-	TRBJ2-3	few	TRBV15
CASSEGRPNQPQHF	TGTGCCAGCAGTGAAGGTCGGCCCAATCAGCCCCAGCATTTT	-	TRBJ1-5	-	TRBV2
CASSREAALMQANYGYTF	TGCGCCAGCAGCCGCGAAGCCGCTCTGATGCAGGCTAACTATGGCTACACCTTC	-	TRBJ1-2	few	TRBV4-1
CASSPRKGVDYGYTF	TGTGCCAGCAGCCCGCGAAAAGGGGTGGACTATGGCTACACCTTC	-	TRBJ1-2	-	TRBV4-2
CASSDRGATTDTQYF	TGTGCCAGCAGTGACAGGGGGGCTACTACAGATACGCAGTATTTT	-	TRBJ2-3	-	TRBV6-4
CASSFAYEQYF	TGTGCCAGCAGCTTCGCGTACGAGCAGTACTTC	-	TRBJ2-7	many	TRBV7-9
CASSPDRANWNYGYTF	TGTGCCAGCAGCCCGGACAGGGCTAATTGGAACTATGGCTACACCTTC	TRBD1	TRBJ1-2	-	TRBV7-2
CASSAWGQSGGYTF	TGTGCCAGCAGCGCCTGGGGACAGTCCGGCGGCTACACCTTC	TRBD1	TRBJ1-2	-	TRBV9
CASSVASGTGGETQYF	TGTGCCAGCAGCGTAGCTTCCGGGACAGGGGGTGAGACCCAGTACTTC	TRBD1	TRBJ2-5	once	TRBV9
CASSLEGSGNSPLHF	TGTGCCAGCAGCTTAGAGGGGTCGGGGAATTCACCCCTCCACTTT	-	TRBJ1-6	few	TRBV5-5
CASSPPTSGGDYKKTQYF	TGTGCCAGCAGCCCGCCGACTAGCGGGGGGGACTACAAGAAGACCCAGTACTTC	TRBD2	TRBJ2-5	many	TRBV7-2
CASSLVNQAFQPQHF	TGCGCCAGCAGCCTCGTTAATCAGGCCTTTCAGCCCCAGCATTTT	-	TRBJ1-5	few	TRBV4-1
CATSASDRGTQYF	TGTGCCACCAGTGCCTCTGACAGGGGGACCCAGTACTTC	TRBD1	TRBJ2-5	many	TRBV24-1
CASSSRRGSSYEQYF	TGTGCCAGCAGCTCCCGGCGAGGGAGCTCCTACGAGCAGTACTTC	-	TRBJ2-7	-	TRBV7-9
CSARFYDRDYEQYF	TGCAGTGCTAGGTTTTACGACAGGGACTACGAGCAGTACTTC	TRBD1	TRBJ2-7	-	TRBV20-1
CASSYDTRQGWDTEAFF	TGTGCCAGCAGTTACGATACCAGACAGGGGTGGGACACTGAAGCTTTCTTT	TRBD1	TRBJ1-1	-	TRBV6-5
CASSQVRNTEAFF	TGTGCCAGCAGCCAAGTAAGGAACACTGAAGCTTTCTTT	-	TRBJ1-1	many	TRBV3-1
CASSLGQGSHTEAFF	TGTGCCAGCAGCCTCGGACAGGGGAGTCACACTGAAGCTTTCTTT	TRBD1	TRBJ1-1	few	TRBV7-9
CSAHTGSDQPQHF	TGCAGTGCGCACACAGGGTCAGATCAGCCCCAGCATTTT	-	TRBJ1-5	-	TRBV20-1
CASSLEPQEFKNIQYF	TGCGCCAGCAGCTTGGAACCCCAGGAGTTCAAAAACATTCAGTACTTC	-	TRBJ2-4	-	TRBV5-1
CASSQDWGKTLHF	TGTGCCAGCAGCCAAGACTGGGGGAAGACCCTCCACTTT	-	TRBJ1-6	-	TRBV3-1
CASSREFAEAFF	TGTGCCAGCTCCCGAGAGTTCGCTGAAGCTTTCTTT	-	TRBJ1-1	-	TRBV18
CASTSRGQGRRQPQHF	TGTGCCAGCACCTCTCGGGGACAGGGAAGGAGACAGCCCCAGCATTTT	TRBD1	TRBJ1-5	-	TRBV6-2/TRBV6-3
CSASALNEQFF	TGCAGTGCTAGCGCTTTAAATGAGCAGTTCTTC	-	TRBJ2-1	-	TRBV20-1
CASRRDKEPLETQYF	TGTGCCAGCAGGCGGGACAAGGAGCCGCTGGAGACCCAGTACTTC	-	TRBJ2-5	-	TRBV6-5
CASSQFPASALAGGRGANVLTF	TGCGCCAGCAGCCAATTCCCCGCTTCTGCTCTAGCGGGGGGGCGTGGGGCCAACGTCCTGACTTTC	TRBD2	TRBJ2-6	-	TRBV4-1
CASSLRQFADTQYF	TGTGCCAGCAGCCTGCGACAGTTTGCAGATACGCAGTATTTT	-	TRBJ2-3	-	TRBV7-8
CASGWVGTGDLVEQFF	TGTGCTAGTGGTTGGGTGGGGACAGGGGATTTGGTTGAGCAGTTCTTC	TRBD1	TRBJ2-1	few	TRBV12-5
CASSSHGLAGYNEQFF	TGTGCCAGCAGTTCCCATGGACTAGCGGGGTACAATGAGCAGTTCTTC	TRBD2	TRBJ2-1	-	TRBV3-1
CASSSVGGFNTEAFF	TGCGCCAGCAGCTCCGTGGGCGGGTTTAACACTGAAGCTTTCTTT	-	TRBJ1-1	-	TRBV4-1
CASSLVPAVGGGTQYF	TGTGCCAGCAGCTTAGTGCCGGCCGTAGGCGGGGGTACGCAGTATTTT	TRBD2	TRBJ2-3	-	TRBV7-9
CASSTRLSGSGELFF	TGTGCCAGCAGCACCCGCCTGAGCGGCTCCGGGGAGCTGTTTTTT	-	TRBJ2-2	-	TRBV7-2